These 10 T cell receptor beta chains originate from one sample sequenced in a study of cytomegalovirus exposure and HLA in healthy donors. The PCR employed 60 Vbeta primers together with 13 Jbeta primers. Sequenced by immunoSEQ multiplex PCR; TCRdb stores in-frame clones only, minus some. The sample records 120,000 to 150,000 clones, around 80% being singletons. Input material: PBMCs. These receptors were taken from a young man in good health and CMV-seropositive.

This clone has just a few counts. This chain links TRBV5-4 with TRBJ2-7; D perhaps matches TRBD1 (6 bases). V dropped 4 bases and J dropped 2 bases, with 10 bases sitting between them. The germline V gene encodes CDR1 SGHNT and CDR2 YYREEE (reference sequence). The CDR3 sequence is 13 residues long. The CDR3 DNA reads TGTGCCAGCAGCCCGACAGGAGCCTACGAGCAGTACTTC. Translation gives CASSPTGAYEQYF.

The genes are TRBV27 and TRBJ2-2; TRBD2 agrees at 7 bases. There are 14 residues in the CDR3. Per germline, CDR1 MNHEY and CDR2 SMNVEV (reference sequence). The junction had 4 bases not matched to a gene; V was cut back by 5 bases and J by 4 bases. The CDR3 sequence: CASSLGGSTGELFF. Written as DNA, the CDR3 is TGTGCCAGCAGTCTCGGGGGGAGCACCGGGGAGCTGTTTTTT.

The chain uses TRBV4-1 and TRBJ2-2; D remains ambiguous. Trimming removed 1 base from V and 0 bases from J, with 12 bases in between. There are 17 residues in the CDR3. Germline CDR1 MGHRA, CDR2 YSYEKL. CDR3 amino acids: CASSQVGSFANTGELFF. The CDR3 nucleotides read TGCGCCAGCAGCCAAGTCGGGTCTTTCGCGAACACCGGGGAGCTGTTTTTT.

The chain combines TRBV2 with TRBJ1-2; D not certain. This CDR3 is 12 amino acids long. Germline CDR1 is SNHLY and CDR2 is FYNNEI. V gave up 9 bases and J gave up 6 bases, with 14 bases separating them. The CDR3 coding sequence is TGTGCCAGTCTGATCACCCGGGATGGCTACACCTTC. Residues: CASLITRDGYTF.

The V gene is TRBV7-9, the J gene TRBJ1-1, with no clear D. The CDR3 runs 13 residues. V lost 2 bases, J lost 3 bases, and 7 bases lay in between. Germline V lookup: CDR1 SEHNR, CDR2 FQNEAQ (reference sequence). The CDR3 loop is CASSLPRDTEAFF. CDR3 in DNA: TGTGCCAGCAGCTTACCCCGTGACACTGAAGCTTTCTTT.

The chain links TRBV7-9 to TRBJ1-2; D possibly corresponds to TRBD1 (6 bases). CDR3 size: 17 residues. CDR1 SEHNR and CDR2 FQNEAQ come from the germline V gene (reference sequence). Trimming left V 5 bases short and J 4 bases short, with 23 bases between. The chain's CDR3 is CASSPLEGDLFPYGYTF. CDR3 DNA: TGTGCCAGCAGCCCTTTAGAGGGGGATCTCTTCCCCTATGGCTACACCTTC.

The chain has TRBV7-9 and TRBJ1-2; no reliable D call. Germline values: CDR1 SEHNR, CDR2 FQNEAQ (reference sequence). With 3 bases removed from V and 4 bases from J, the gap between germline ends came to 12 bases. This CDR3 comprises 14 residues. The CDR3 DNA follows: TGTGCCAGCAGCTTGAGCGGATTTGCCTATGGCTACACCTTC. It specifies CASSLSGFAYGYTF.

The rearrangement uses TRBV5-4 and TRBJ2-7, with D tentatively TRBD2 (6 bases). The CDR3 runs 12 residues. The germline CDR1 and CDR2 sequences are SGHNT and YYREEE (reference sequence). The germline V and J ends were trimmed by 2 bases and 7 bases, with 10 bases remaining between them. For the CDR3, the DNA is TGTGCCAGCAGCTTCTCAGGGAGGGAGCAGTACTTC. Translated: CASSFSGREQYF.

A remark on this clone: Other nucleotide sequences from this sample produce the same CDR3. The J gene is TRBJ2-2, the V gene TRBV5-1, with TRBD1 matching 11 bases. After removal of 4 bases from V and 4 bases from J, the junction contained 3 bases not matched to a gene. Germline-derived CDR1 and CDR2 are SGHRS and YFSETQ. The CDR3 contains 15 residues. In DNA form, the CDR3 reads TGCGCCAGCAGCAGTGGGACAGGGGGCACCGGGGAGCTGTTTTTT. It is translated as CASSSGTGGTGELFF.

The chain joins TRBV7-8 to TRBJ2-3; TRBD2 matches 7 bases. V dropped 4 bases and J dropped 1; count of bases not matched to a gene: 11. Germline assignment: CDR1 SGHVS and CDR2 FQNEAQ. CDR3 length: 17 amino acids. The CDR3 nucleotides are TGTGCCAGCAGCTCTACCCCAGCGGGATCCCGCACAGATACGCAGTATTTT. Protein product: CASSSTPAGSRTDTQYF.